The 2 T cell receptor beta chains below come from one sample, sequenced in a study of vaccination effects on CD4 cells after COVID-19. Clones were sequenced by immunoSEQ multiplex PCR, and TCRdb holds only the in-frame ones, with some missing. The table shows 57,000 or so clones, with approximately 72% occurring only once. The antigens for these receptors are not known. Following a 10-day culture, CD4+ T cells were purified. Each participant was given two doses of one vaccine (BNT162b2 or mRNA-1273). The sample consisted of CD4+ T cells from PBMCs cultured without peptide, taken after COVID-19 vaccination. The source of these receptors is a human donor who received a COVID-19 vaccine.

The chain employs TRBV7-2 and TRBJ2-3; 8 nucleotides line up with TRBD1. The ends lost 0 bases at V and 5 bases at J; junction bases unmatched: 7. The CDR3 has 16 residues. The germline V gene encodes CDR1 SGHTA and CDR2 FQGNSA. This CDR3 reads CASSLAGTGVGDTQYF. DNA of the CDR3: TGTGCCAGCAGCTTAGCGGGGACAGGCGTCGGAGATACGCAGTATTTT.

The rearrangement joins TRBV7-3 to TRBJ1-1, with D possibly matching TRBD1 (5 bases). This CDR3 has 17 amino acids. Trimming took off 5 bases at V and 0 bases at J, with 19 bases between the two ends. Germline CDR1 is SGHTA and CDR2 is FQGTGA. The CDR3 reads CASSRGVGEPMNTEAFF. The CDR3, as DNA: TGTGCCAGCAGCCGTGGGGTAGGGGAACCTATGAACACTGAAGCTTTCTTT.